This TCR beta chain was sequenced in a study of blood T cell repertoires in COVID-19. Across the whole study: Sources were T cells, B-cell-depleted T cells, or PBMCs; the material itself was cDNA or gDNA.

Here immunoSEQ multiplex PCR was the method, and the copy in TCRdb shows in-frame clones only, minus some. The data hold around 370,000 clones, with around 90% observed a single time. The CDR3 runs 14 residues. The V segment lost 4 bases and the J segment 4 bases; nucleotides outside the gene matches: 4. Per the germline V gene, CDR1 is WSHSY and CDR2 is SAAADI. This rearrangement joins TRBV10-2 to TRBJ1-3; 7 bases align to TRBD1. Input material: peripheral blood. The clonotype was recovered from a man aged 18 to 30 with active or convalescent COVID-19. The CDR3 sequence is CASSVDREGNTIYF. In DNA form, the CDR3 reads TGCGCCAGCAGTGTTGACAGGGAAGGAAACACCATATATTTT.